This T cell receptor beta chain stems from a study of response to subunit inactivated influenza vaccine (dated by TCRdb to the late 2010s). With respect to the entire study: Deep quantitative profiling of the T cell receptor repertoire was used in the study to follow responses to a trivalent subunit inactivated influenza vaccine.

The table lists this clonotype with many counts. Its cognate antigen has yet to be identified. Base qualities are not recorded, but no much larger clone differs from it by a single base. Libraries were constructed by RT-PCR. The data were produced on an Illumina HiSeq 2500. Using fastp trimming at Q25 and MiXCR clonotype assembly, TCRdb reanalyzed the public sequencing data and kept in-frame beta chains. Identical CDR3 protein sequences are pooled into one entry, listed with their most common genes and DNA. This sample is represented by a few hundred thousand distinct CDR3 sequences; around 7.9% of them were singletons. The ten top clones hold around 12% of the sample. What the study reported, not specific to this receptor: The authors proposed that each seasonal influenza vaccination may bring in only a limited number of new T cells.

The input for sequencing was PBMCs from blood, taken less than 30 months after vaccination. The sequence derives from a man aged 45 to 70 who received an inactivated influenza vaccine. Donor details come from another sample of the same person, matched by shared clones.

The CDR3 sequence is CASSERMPQETQYF. The sequenced DNA: TGCGCCAGCAGCGAACGGATGCCCCAAGAGACCCAGTACTTC. The sequence joins TRBV5-1 to TRBJ2-5; no D gene can be assigned with confidence. The CDR3 holds 14 amino acids from the cysteine to the phenylalanine. CDR3 DNA is the only sequence kept; it has 42 bases, read in frame from the first base. A distance of 11 bases separates the germline ends of V and J, which lose 4 bases and 1 base respectively. CDR1 SGHRS and CDR2 YFSETQ were looked up in the germline V gene.